This T cell receptor beta chain was identified in a study of T cells in localized non-small cell lung cancer. General observations from the study: Greater T cell density in blood accompanied longer overall survival.

Profiling relied on immunoSEQ multiplex PCR, and the TCRdb table lists in-frame clones only, not all of them. The sample records tens of thousands of clones, about four fifths being singletons. This CDR3 comprises 13 residues. Germline V CDR1 and CDR2: LNHDA, SQIVND (reference sequence). Trimming cost V 7 bases and J 4 bases; bases outside gene matches: 4. As regards this clone: Its antigen is currently unknown.

This TCR was recovered from a female donor older than 55 with stage II squamous cell lung carcinoma. Sequences were derived from peripheral blood, sampled before any cancer treatment. J is TRBJ1-1 and V is TRBV19, with 9 bases matching TRBD1. CDR3 bases: TGTGCCAGTACAGGGGACAGGGTCACTGAAGCTTTCTTT. Its translation is CASTGDRVTEAFF.